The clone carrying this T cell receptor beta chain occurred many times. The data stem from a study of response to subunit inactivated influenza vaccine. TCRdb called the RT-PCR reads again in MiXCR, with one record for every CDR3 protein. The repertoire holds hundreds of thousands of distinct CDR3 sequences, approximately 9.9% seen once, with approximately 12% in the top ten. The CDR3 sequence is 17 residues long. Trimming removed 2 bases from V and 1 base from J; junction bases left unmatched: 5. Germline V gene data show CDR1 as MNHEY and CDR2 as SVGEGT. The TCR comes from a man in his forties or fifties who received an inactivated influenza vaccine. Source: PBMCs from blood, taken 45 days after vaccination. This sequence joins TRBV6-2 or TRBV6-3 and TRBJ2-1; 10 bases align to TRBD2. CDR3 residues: CASSYLAGAGSYNEQFF. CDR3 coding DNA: TGTGCCAGCAGTTACCTAGCGGGAGCGGGGTCCTACAATGAGCAGTTCTTC.